The sequence of this T cell receptor beta chain was determined in a study of blood T cells in healthy people across ages (dated by TCRdb to about 2015). Study-wide context: Template switching captured roughly one uniquely barcoded TCR beta cDNA molecule per two T cells in model experiments. Using deep sequencing normalized with unique cDNA molecular identifiers, the study measured how TCR beta repertoire diversity changes with age. To avoid experimental bias, donors of different ages were randomly spread across the sequencing lanes. Four age groups were formed from the donors: young (average roughly 15 years), middle-aged (more than 35), aged (more than 55) and long-lived (less than 85). Two additional independent replicas of 1 million unique cDNA reads from the same blood draw were analyzed for two donors (one aged 18 to 30 and one aged 80 or older).

From cysteine to phenylalanine, the CDR3 is 14 amino acids long. The CDR3 DNA has 42 bases and is translated from base 1. CDR1 SNHLY and CDR2 FYNNEI were looked up in the germline V gene. V ends up 6 bases short and J 8 bases short, with an unmatched junction base count of 9. The donors were roughly 38 Caucasian individuals from Russia, aged 6 to 90 years, who were systemically healthy. Around 9.7 milliliters of peripheral blood were collected from each donor into EDTA-treated Vacutainer tubes. Ficoll-Paque density-gradient centrifugation was used to isolate PBMCs, with at least 6.5 million per sample. Trizol reagent was used to extract total RNA from PBMCs, with at least 5.5 micrograms per sample. For every donor, flow cytometry on a PBMC aliquot measured the percentage of naive CD45RAhigh/CD27high T cells. As for this clonotype: It lacks a known antigen. The sample holds no much larger clone one base away, and base qualities are not on file.

The method was 5' RACE. The sequencer listed for this sample is Illumina HiSeq 2500. A second PCR of roughly 7 to 11 cycles was performed with a sample-barcoded 5' primer and a J-beta primer mix. A template-switch 5' adaptor carrying 12 random nucleotides introduced a unique molecular identifier onto each TCR beta cDNA molecule. At least 2.5 million CDR3-containing paired-end reads were obtained from each sample. The Mint cDNA synthesis kit, primed by a TRBC-specific oligonucleotide, was used to synthesize first-strand cDNA from all RNA. Following uracil-DNA glycosylase treatment, all cDNA underwent a first 18-cycle PCR with the universal primers M1SS and BC2_uni_R. The paper's data handling went like this. For normalization, 1 million high-quality reads, each with a distinct molecular identifier, were randomly selected from each sample. Instead of being binned into consensus sequences, reads with shared molecular identifiers were discarded. MiTCR, run with a Q25 quality threshold and the strictest error-elimination algorithm, handled CDR3 identification, clonotype clustering and error correction. Lower-bound total TCR beta diversity was estimated with a nonparametric unseen species model using Euler transformation. The public sequencing data were trimmed at Q25 with fastp and processed into clonotypes with MiXCR by TCRdb, which kept only in-frame beta chains. Entries that share a CDR3 protein sequence are merged under the most common genes and DNA. The V and J calls follow TCRdb's processing rather than the paper's. Recorded for this sample are about 680,000 distinct CDR3 sequences; roughly 49% of them occurred a single time. In total, the top ten clones hold around a third of the sample.

Study-wide conclusions, independent of this receptor: A strong correlation was found between observed TCR beta diversity and the percentage of naive T cells measured by flow cytometry. Estimates of total diversity from one million sequenced T cells were regarded as lower bounds and underestimates. Compared with the aged group, the long-lived group had more naive CD4+ T cells, fewer expanded clones and increased TCR diversity, a pattern suggesting age selection. Observed TCR beta diversity per million T cells fell roughly linearly with age, and a significant reduction was already apparent by age around 39. Donor CMV infection status was unknown, potentially confounding age-related changes in expanded clonotypes. Since profiling was done on bulk unsorted PBMCs, naive and antigen-experienced compartments could not be conclusively compared.

Sequenced material: blood. This chain joins TRBV2 to TRBJ2-1; 8 middle bases align to TRBD1. The origin of this receptor is a woman in her sixties or seventies in good health. At the DNA level, the sequence is TGTGCCAGCAGAGTCAGGGGGCTTATCGATGAGCAGTTCTTC. This codes for CASRVRGLIDEQFF.